What follows is one T cell receptor (beta chain) and its context. The antigen is unknown. Blood draws occurred at baseline, cycle 4 day 1, and cycle 7 day 1. Germline V gene lookup returns CDR1 LNHDA and CDR2 SQIVND (reference sequence). The V gene lost 5 bases and the J gene lost 3 bases, with 11 bases spanning the gap. This CDR3 comprises 14 residues. This sample stems from a study of OX40 agonist ivuxolimab in advanced cancers. On the study more broadly: Under the entry rules, prior anti-PD-1, anti-PD-L1 or anti-CTLA-4 therapy was allowed, and approximately 40% had some.

The repertoire was sequenced with immunoSEQ multiplex PCR; TCRdb's copy has only in-frame clones and lacks some. The sample includes approximately 76,000 clones, roughly 94% of them seen just once. Study-wide results and caveats: Relatively little clonal expansion, among the lowest observed, appeared in partial responders at 0.1-3.0 mg/kg. Averaging showed that CD8+ T cells had more expanded clones than CD4+ did.

The receptor comes from an adult with an advanced solid tumor such as melanoma, head and neck, liver or kidney cancer. The material was CD4+ or CD8+ T cells sorted from blood, obtained in a trial of the OX40 agonist ivuxolimab. The gene calls are TRBV19 and TRBJ1-5; no clear D gene. The CDR3 region has the DNA TGTGCCAGTAGTTTTGGGATTTACAATCAGCCCCAGCATTTT. Its protein is CASSFGIYNQPQHF.